The 10 T cell receptor beta chains below all came from one sample that was sequenced in a study of esophageal squamous cell carcinoma under preoperative chemotherapy. Time point described: after preoperative PTX-NDP chemotherapy. MiXCR was run by TCRdb on the PCR reads, yielding one entry per CDR3 protein. The sample yields about 32,000 distinct CDR3 sequences, 40% to 65% seen once. The specimen was collected from a patient given preoperative chemotherapy. The receptors originated from a human donor with esophageal squamous cell carcinoma. The donor label of this sample is uncertain.

This chain uses TRBV7-3 with TRBJ2-3; possibly TRBD1 or TRBD2 for D (5 bases each). V lost 5 bases, J lost 12 bases, and 30 bases lay in between. The germline V gene has CDR1 SGHTA and CDR2 FQGTGA. CDR3 length: 17 residues. The CDR3, as DNA: TGTGCCAGCAGCCTCAAACCGGGGCGGTGGGCCGAAGATATTCAGTATTTT. Its protein product is CASSLKPGRWAEDIQYF.

CDR3 DNA: TGTGCCAGCAGAGGGCAGGTGAACACCGATGAGCTGTTTTTT. It yields the protein CASRGQVNTDELFF. The chain uses TRBV6-1 and TRBJ2-2; D is uncertain. The CDR3 has 14 residues. V lost 6 bases to trimming and J lost 11 bases, with 19 bases between them. CDR1 is MNHNS and CDR2 is SASEGT in the germline V gene.

The chain is built from TRBV12-3 or TRBV12-4 and TRBJ1-2; D ambiguous. This CDR3 is 12 amino acids long. V gave up 3 bases and J gave up 0 bases, with 2 bases separating them. In DNA, the CDR3 is TGTGCCAGCAGTTTTTCTAACTATGGCTACACCTTC. Protein: CASSFSNYGYTF.

As concerns this clonotype: A read error may account for a junction end that differs from germline. The J gene is TRBJ2-4, the V gene TRBV7-8, with D possibly matching TRBD2 (6 bases). Germline V gene sequence: CDR1 SGHVS, CDR2 FQNEAQ. This CDR3 comprises 16 residues. The CDR3 loop is CASSNPGRGAKDMQYF. In nucleotides, the CDR3 is TGTGCCAGCAGCAACCCGGGGCGGGGAGCCAAAGACATGCAGTACTTC. Supplemented by reference TRBV7-8 and TRBJ2-4, the full variable domain reads GAGVSQSPRYKVAKRGQDVALRCDPISGHVSLFWYQQALGQGPEFLTYFQNEAQLDKSGLPSDRFFAERPEGSVSTLKIQRTQQEDSAVYLCASSNPGRGAKDMQYFGAGTRLSVL.

At least ten counts were recorded for this clonotype. The chain combines TRBV6-1 with TRBJ2-3; TRBD2 matches at 7 bases. Trimming took 4 bases from V and 8 from J; bases not matched to a gene: 9. The CDR3 has 14 amino acids. Germline assignment: CDR1 MNHNS and CDR2 SASEGT. CDR3 in DNA: TGTGCCAGCAGTGTCGAGACTAGCTTCAGTACGCAGTATTTT. Protein product: CASSVETSFSTQYF.

Comments on this clonotype: The junction differs from germline at one of its ends, possibly a read error. The gene calls are TRBV7-8 and TRBJ2-3; possibly TRBD2 for D (7 bases). The CDR3 totals 16 residues. Germline values: CDR1 SGHVS, CDR2 FQNEAQ. In DNA, the CDR3 is TGTGCCAGCAGCAACCTGGGGGGGGGGGCCGGTGATACGCAGTATTTC. This sequence encodes CASSNLGGGAGDTQYF.

This clonotype has ten or more counts. The rearrangement links TRBV7-2 to TRBJ2-7; 9 bases align to TRBD1. The CDR3 spans 16 residues. The junction had 9 bases not matched to a gene; V was cut back by 5 bases and J by 1 base. Germline V gene sequence: CDR1 SGHTA, CDR2 FQGNSA. CDR3 bases: TGTGCCAGCAGCCAACCAACAGACAGGGGGTCCTACGAGCAGTACTTC. Translating it yields CASSQPTDRGSYEQYF.

The chain is built from TRBV12-3 or TRBV12-4 and TRBJ2-2; possibly TRBD1 for D (5 bases). V lost 5 bases to trimming and J lost 4 bases, with 11 bases between them. This CDR3 region has 14 residues. The CDR3 here is CASSPQTVTGELFF. For the CDR3, the DNA is TGTGCCAGCAGTCCTCAGACAGTCACCGGGGAGCTGTTTTTT.

Comments on this clonotype: One junction end does not reproduce the germline sequence, and a read error may be involved. This rearrangement joins TRBV6-1 to TRBJ2-3; D is possibly TRBD2 (7 bases). CDR3 length: 15 residues. Per the germline V gene, CDR1 is MNHNS and CDR2 is SASEGT. The CDR3: CASGEGGAATDTQYF. CDR3 DNA: TGTGCCAGCGGTGAGGGGGGGGCTGCCACAGATACGCAGTATTTC.

This clonotype ranks as medium-sized. This chain links TRBV7-3 with TRBJ2-3, with 8 positions matching TRBD2. J was trimmed by 4 bases and V by 5 bases; bases with no gene match: 8. The CDR3 runs to 15 residues. Looked up from germline, CDR1 is SGHTA and CDR2 is FQGTGA. The DNA of the CDR3 is TGTGCCAGCAGCAATTCGGGGGGGGAGGCAGATACGCAGTATTTT. Encoded protein: CASSNSGGEADTQYF.